This T cell receptor (beta chain) was identified in a study of shared clonotypes between healthy human individuals. General observations from the study: A handful of donors showed sharing of approximately 4.7% of naive CD4 clonotypes. Larger estimated richness was generally recorded for naive subsets relative to memory subsets.

The germline gives CDR1 MNHNS, CDR2 SASEGT. The CDR3 has 15 residues. J gave up 4 bases and V 3 bases, and 8 bases lay outside the gene matches. Adult donors, all healthy and HIV-negative, had no recent acute infections or vaccinations. Splitting of CD4+ cells produced CD45RA+ naive and CD45RA-negative memory subsets. Points on this clone: Its antigen is unknown.

TCRdb keeps only in-frame clones here, not all; method: immunoSEQ multiplex PCR. The sample has 2.5 million or so clones; around 90% are singletons. This sequence was found in a man aged 18-30 years in good health. The source material was naive CD4+ T cells sorted from blood. Regarding subset: CD45RA+ positively selected. The V gene is TRBV6-1, the J gene TRBJ1-2, with 7 bases identical to TRBD1. In nucleotides, the CDR3 is TGTGCCAGCAGTGACTACAGGGGAATAGTCTATGGCTACACCTTC. Encoded protein: CASSDYRGIVYGYTF.